This TCR beta chain was found in a study of blood T cell repertoires in COVID-19. Looked up from germline, CDR1 is MNHEY and CDR2 is SMNVEV (reference sequence). This CDR3 comprises 13 residues. Trimming pared 5 bases from V and 7 bases from J, leaving 11 bases between. Generated by immunoSEQ multiplex PCR, the TCRdb table keeps only in-frame clones and is missing some. Counted here are roughly 70,000 clones, around 88% occurring once; the ten biggest clones make up around 6%. The chain joins TRBV27 to TRBJ1-4; D unresolved. Sequencing was performed on peripheral blood. This TCR came from an elderly man with COVID-19, enrolled during active disease. Here the CDR3 DNA reads TGTGCCAGCAGTGCCAGGTCGAGTGAAAAACTGTTTTTT. It codes for CASSARSSEKLFF.